A single TCR beta chain is shown here with its context. These data belong to a study of T cell clones after liver transplantation. Across the whole study: Samples came from ITN030ST, which attempted immunosuppression withdrawal within 2 years of liver transplantation. Standard immunosuppression, with no induction, continued until 12-24 months after transplant.

The repertoire was sequenced with immunoSEQ multiplex PCR; TCRdb's copy has only in-frame clones and lacks some. The repertoire holds roughly 100,000 clones, 84% seen once, with approximately 2.9% in the top ten. CDR1 SGDLS and CDR2 YYNGEE come from the germline V gene. The CDR3 has 16 residues. The V segment lost 4 bases and the J segment 5 bases; nucleotides outside the gene matches: 10. This TCR was recovered from a human patient who received a liver transplant. The graft donor may have contributed some T cells. V usage is TRBV9 and J usage is TRBJ2-7; 12 bases agree with TRBD2. The specimen was CD4+ T cells from blood, collected around 48 months after liver transplant. CDR3 bases: TGTGCCAGCAGCCCGACTAGCGGGAGAGGTACCCACGAGCAGTACTTC. Protein sequence: CASSPTSGRGTHEQYF.